This TCR beta chain originates from a study of beta chain features in type 1 diabetes. Findings and limits, study-wide: Moderately but significantly shorter TCRB CDR3s were found in Type 1 diabetes patients in all four CD4+ subsets. Sequencing used cDNA, and cells with high TCR expression could therefore be over-represented.

This clone was detected only a few times. Its antigen is unidentified. The isolated RNA, all of it, was reverse transcribed, so expressed TCRB transcripts were what got sequenced. Using immunoSEQ multiplex PCR, the repertoire was profiled, and TCRdb retains in-frame clones only, with some absent. The sample records some 640,000 clones, more than 13% being singletons. This CDR3 has 15 residues. Germline V gives CDR1 SQVTM, CDR2 ANQGSEA. Losses at the gene ends were 6 bases for V and 3 bases for J; bases not matched to a gene: 6. The receptor was isolated from a young man with type 1 diabetes. V and J are TRBV29-1 and TRBJ2-3, with 13 bases matching TRBD2. Sample: naive CD4+ T cells from blood. The CDR3 sequence: CSVARLAGGTDTQYF. CDR3 bases: TGCAGCGTAGCCAGACTAGCGGGGGGAACAGATACGCAGTATTTT.